This T cell receptor (beta chain) was recorded in a study of T cell repertoires in cytomegalovirus infection. TCRdb recomputed calls from the reads with MiXCR, one row per CDR3 protein. This sample carries roughly 87,000 distinct CDR3 sequences, about 29% of them seen once, and the ten largest clones take roughly 70%. As to this clonotype: Its matching antigen is unknown.

The origin of this receptor is a human donor in good health (CMV status not recorded). Some clones in this sample may be carry-over from other donors' samples. The starting material was CD8+ T cells from cultured PBMCs, obtained from culture after CMV antigen stimulation.

For the CDR3, the DNA is TGTGCCAGCAGCGTGGAAGGCTACAGCAGTTATACGCAGTATTTT. It yields the protein CASSVEGYSSYTQYF. This chain connects TRBV7-2 to TRBJ2-3; no firm D call. The germline V gene encodes CDR1 SGHTA and CDR2 FQGNSA. This CDR3 comprises 15 residues. V lost 5 bases and J 7 bases, leaving 19 bases between the germline ends.